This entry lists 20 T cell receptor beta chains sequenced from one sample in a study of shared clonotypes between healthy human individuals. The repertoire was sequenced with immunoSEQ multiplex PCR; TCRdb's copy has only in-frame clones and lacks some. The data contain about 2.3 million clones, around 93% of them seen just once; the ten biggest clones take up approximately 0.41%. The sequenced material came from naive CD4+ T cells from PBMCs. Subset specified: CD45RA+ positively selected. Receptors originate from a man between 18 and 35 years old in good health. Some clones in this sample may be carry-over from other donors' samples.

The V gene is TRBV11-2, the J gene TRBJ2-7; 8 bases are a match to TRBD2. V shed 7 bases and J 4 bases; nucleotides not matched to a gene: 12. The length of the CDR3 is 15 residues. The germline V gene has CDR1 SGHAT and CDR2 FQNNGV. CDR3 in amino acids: CASTREAGARYEQYF. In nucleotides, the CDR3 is TGTGCCAGCACCCGTGAAGCGGGAGCTCGTTACGAGCAGTACTTC.

For the CDR3, the DNA is TGCGCCAGCAGCTTGGCCGGACAGAGTTTCTATGGCTACACCTTC. This codes for CASSLAGQSFYGYTF. The chain links TRBV5-1 to TRBJ1-2; tentative D call: TRBD1 (6 bases). Germline CDR1 is SGHRS and CDR2 is YFSETQ. Trimming took off 0 bases at V and 4 bases at J, with 13 bases between the two ends. The CDR3 is made up of 15 amino acids.

CDR3 region: CASINEGYGYTF. CDR3 nucleotides: TGTGCCAGCATAAATGAGGGATATGGCTACACCTTC. The rearrangement joins TRBV28 to TRBJ1-2, with D unresolved. The germline V gene has CDR1 MDHEN and CDR2 SYDVKM. This CDR3 is built from 12 residues. With 7 bases removed from V and 5 bases from J, the gap between germline ends came to 11 bases.

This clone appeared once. CDR3 nucleotides: TGTGCCAGCAGCCAAGATCCCGGAGTCGGCTACACCTTC. This gives the protein CASSQDPGVGYTF. This chain joins TRBV7-2 and TRBJ1-2; D remains unclear. Trimming took off 5 bases at V and 8 bases at J, with 15 bases between the two ends. The CDR3 runs to 13 residues. The germline V gene encodes CDR1 SGHTA and CDR2 FQGNSA.

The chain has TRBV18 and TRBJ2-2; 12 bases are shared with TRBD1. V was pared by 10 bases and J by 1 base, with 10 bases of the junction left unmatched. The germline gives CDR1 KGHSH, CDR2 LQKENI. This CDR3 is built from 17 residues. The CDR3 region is CATRDRGPHLNTGELFF. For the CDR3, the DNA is TGTGCCACCCGGGACAGGGGGCCACACTTGAACACCGGGGAGCTGTTTTTT.

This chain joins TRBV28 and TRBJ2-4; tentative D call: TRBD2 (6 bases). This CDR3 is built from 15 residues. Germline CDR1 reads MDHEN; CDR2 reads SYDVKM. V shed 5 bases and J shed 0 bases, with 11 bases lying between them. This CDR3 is CASSRLVLAKNIQYF. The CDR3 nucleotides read TGTGCCAGCAGTCGACTAGTCTTAGCCAAAAACATTCAGTACTTC.

CDR3 residues: CASSYRGAPLHF. CDR3 nucleotides: TGTGCCAGCAGTTACCGCGGAGCACCCCTCCACTTT. The chain links TRBV6-5 to TRBJ1-6; the D is unclear. The germline V and J ends were trimmed by 2 bases and 11 bases, with 7 bases remaining between them. Germline CDR1 is MNHEY and CDR2 is SVGAGI. This CDR3 contains 12 residues.

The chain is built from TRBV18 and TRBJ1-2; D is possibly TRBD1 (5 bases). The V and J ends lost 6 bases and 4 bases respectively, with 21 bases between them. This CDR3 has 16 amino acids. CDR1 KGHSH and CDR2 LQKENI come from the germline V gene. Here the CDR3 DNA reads TGTGCCAGCTCCCTCACGAGACAGACAGCCTCCTATGGCTACACCTTC. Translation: CASSLTRQTASYGYTF.

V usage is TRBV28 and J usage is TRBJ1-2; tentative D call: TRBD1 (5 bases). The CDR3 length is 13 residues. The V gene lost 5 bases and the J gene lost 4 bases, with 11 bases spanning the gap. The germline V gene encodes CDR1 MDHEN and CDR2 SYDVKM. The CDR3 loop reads CASSMSGSYGYTF. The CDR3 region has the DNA TGTGCCAGCAGTATGTCAGGGTCCTATGGCTACACCTTC.

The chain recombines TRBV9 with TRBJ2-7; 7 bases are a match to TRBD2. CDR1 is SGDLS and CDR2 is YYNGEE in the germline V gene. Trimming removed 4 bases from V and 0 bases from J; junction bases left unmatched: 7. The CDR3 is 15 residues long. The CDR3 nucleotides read TGTGCCAGCAGCTTCGGACTAGGCAGCTCCTACGAGCAGTACTTC. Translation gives CASSFGLGSSYEQYF.

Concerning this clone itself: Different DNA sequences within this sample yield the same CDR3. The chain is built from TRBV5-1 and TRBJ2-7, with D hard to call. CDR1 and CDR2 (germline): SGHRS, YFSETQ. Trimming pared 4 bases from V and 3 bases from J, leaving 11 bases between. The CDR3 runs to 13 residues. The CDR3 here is CASSVDSYYEQYF. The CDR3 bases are TGCGCCAGCAGCGTTGACTCCTACTACGAGCAGTACTTC.

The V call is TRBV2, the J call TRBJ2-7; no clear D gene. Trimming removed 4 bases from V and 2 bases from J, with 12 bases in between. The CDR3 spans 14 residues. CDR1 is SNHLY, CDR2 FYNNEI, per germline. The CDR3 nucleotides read TGTGCCAGCAGTGGGACCCGGGCCCCCTACGAGCAGTACTTC. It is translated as CASSGTRAPYEQYF.

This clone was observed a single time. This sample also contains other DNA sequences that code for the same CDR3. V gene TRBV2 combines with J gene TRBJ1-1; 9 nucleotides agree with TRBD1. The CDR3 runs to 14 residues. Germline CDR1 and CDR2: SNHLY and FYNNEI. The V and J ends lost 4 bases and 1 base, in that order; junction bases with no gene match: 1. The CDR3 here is CASSVQGANTEAFF. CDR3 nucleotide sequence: TGTGCCAGCAGTGTACAGGGGGCGAACACTGAAGCTTTCTTT.

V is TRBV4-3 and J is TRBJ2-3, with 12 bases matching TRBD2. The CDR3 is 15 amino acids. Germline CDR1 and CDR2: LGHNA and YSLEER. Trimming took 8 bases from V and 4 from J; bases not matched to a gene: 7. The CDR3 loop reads CASGRLAGAADTQYF. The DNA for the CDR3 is TGCGCCAGCGGCCGACTAGCGGGAGCGGCAGATACGCAGTATTTT.

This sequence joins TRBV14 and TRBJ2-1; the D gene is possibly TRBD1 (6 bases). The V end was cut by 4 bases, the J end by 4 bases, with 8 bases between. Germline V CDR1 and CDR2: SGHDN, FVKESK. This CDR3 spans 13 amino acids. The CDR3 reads CASSLGQYNEQFF. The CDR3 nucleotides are TGTGCCAGCAGCCTAGGACAGTACAATGAGCAGTTCTTC.

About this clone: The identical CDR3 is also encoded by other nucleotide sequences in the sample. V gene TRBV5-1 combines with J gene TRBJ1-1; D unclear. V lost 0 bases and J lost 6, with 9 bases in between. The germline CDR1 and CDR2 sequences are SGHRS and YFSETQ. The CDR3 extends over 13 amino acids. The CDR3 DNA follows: TGCGCCAGCAGCTTGGACAGAGGGTCTGAAGCTTTCTTT. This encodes CASSLDRGSEAFF.

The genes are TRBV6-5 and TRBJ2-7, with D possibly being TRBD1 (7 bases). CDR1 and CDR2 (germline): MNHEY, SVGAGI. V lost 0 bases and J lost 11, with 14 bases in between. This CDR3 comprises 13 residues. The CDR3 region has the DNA TGTGCCAGCAGTTACTCGGAGGGGGCGGTTAAGTACTTC. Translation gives CASSYSEGAVKYF.

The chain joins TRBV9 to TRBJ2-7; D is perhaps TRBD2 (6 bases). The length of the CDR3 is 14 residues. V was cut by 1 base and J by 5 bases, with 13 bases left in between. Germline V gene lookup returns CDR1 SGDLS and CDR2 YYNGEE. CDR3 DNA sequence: TGTGCCAGCAGCGTATCCGGGACTCCTCACGAGCAGTACTTC. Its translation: CASSVSGTPHEQYF.

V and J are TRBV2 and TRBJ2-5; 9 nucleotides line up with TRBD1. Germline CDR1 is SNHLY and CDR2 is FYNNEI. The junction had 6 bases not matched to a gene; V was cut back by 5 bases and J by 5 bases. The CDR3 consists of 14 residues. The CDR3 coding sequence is TGTGCCAGCAGTTCCGGGACAGGGAGGGAGACCCAGTACTTC. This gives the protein CASSSGTGRETQYF.

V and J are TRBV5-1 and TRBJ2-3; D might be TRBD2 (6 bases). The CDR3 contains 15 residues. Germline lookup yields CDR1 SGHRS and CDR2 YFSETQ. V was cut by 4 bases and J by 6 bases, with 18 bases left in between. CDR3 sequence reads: CASSTGVPEPDTQYF. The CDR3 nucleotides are TGCGCCAGCAGCACGGGGGTGCCGGAGCCGGATACGCAGTATTTT.